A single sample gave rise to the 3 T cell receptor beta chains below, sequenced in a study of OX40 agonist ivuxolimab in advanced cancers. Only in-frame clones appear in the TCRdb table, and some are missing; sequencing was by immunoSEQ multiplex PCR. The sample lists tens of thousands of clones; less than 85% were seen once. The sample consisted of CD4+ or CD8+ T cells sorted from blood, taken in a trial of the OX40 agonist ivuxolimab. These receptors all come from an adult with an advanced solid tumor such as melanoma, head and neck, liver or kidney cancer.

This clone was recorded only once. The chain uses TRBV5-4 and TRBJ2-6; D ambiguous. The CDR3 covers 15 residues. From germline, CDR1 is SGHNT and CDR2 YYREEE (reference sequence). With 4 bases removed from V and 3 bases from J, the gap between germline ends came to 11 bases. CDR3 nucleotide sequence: TGTGCCAGCAGCATAGGTGGGTTTGGGGCCAACGTCCTGACTTTC. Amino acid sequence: CASSIGGFGANVLTF.

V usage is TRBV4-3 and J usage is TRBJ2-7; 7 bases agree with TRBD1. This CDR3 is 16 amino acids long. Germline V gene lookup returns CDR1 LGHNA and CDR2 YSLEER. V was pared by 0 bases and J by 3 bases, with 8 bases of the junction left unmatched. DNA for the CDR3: TGCGCCAGCAGCCAAGATTTTAGAGGGGGCAGCTACGAGCAGTACTTC. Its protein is CASSQDFRGGSYEQYF.

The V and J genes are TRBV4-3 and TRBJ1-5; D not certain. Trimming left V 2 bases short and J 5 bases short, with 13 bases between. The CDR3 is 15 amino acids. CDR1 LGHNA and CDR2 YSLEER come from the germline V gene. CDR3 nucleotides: TGCGCCAGCAGCCAATCCGTGGACTGGTATCAGCCCCAGCATTTT. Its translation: CASSQSVDWYQPQHF.